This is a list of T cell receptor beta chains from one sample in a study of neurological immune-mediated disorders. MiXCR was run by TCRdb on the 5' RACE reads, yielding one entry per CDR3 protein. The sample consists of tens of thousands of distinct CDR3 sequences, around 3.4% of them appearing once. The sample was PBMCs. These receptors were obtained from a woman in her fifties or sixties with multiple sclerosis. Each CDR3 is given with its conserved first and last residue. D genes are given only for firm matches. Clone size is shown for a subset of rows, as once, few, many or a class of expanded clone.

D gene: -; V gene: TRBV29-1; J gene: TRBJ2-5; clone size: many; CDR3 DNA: TGCAGCGTTGAAGTGGCGACGACCCAGTACTTC; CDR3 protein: CSVEVATTQYF
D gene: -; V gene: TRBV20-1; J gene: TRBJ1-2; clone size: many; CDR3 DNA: TGCAGTGCTAGTGGGCGGGGCGACTATGGCTACACCTTC; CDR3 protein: CSASGRGDYGYTF
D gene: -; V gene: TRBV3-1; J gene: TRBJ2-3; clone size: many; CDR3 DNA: TGTGCCAGCAGCCACGTGCGGGGCCGGGGGGATACGCAGTATTTT; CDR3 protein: CASSHVRGRGDTQYF
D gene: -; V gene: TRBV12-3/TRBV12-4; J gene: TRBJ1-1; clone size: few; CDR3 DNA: TGTGCCAGCAGTTTGAGTGCTGCGGCTTTCTTT; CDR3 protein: CASSLSAAAFF
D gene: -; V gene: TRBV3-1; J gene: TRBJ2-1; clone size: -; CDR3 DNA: TGTGCCAGCAGCCAAGGGACCGCAGTGCTCAATGAGCAGTTCTTC; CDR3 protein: CASSQGTAVLNEQFF
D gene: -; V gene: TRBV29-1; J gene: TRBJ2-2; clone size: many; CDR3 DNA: TGCAGCGCCCAGGACGGCAGGGCGGACGGGGAGCTGTTTTTT; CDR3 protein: CSAQDGRADGELFF
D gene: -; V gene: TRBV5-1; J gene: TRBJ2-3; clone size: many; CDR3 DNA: TGCGCCAGCAGCGGCCCGGTTAGCGTTTTCGTAGATACGCAGTATTTT; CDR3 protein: CASSGPVSVFVDTQYF
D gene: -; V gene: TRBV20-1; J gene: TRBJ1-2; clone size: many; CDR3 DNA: TGCAGTGCTGAGGCAGGGTTTTTAGGCTACACCTTC; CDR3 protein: CSAEAGFLGYTF
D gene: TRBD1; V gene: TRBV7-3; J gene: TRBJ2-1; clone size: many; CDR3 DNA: TGTGCCAGCAGCTTAATGGGGGCCGGACAGGGTCGCAATGAGCAGTTCTTC; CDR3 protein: CASSLMGAGQGRNEQFF
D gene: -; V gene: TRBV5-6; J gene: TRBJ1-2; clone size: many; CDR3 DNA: TGTGCCAGCAGCTTGGTATGGGGCAACTATGGCTACACCTTC; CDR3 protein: CASSLVWGNYGYTF
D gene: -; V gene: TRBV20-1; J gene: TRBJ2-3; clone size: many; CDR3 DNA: TGCAGTGCCCCCCCGGGGGCCGACACAGATACGCAGTATTTT; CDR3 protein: CSAPPGADTDTQYF
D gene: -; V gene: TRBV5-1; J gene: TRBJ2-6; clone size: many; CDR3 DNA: TGCGCCAGCAGCTCTGGTACGTTTAGATCTGGGGCCAACGTCCTGACTTTC; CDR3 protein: CASSSGTFRSGANVLTF
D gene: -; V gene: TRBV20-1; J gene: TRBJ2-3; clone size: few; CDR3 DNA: TGCAGTGCTAATAAGGCCGGGACCGTACACACAGATACGCAGTATTTT; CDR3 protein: CSANKAGTVHTDTQYF
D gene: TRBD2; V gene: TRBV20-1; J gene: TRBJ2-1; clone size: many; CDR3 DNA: TGCAGTGCCACTCGCGGGGGGGCCAATGAGCAGTTCTTC; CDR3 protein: CSATRGGANEQFF
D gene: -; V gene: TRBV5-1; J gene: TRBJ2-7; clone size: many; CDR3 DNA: TGCGCCAGCAGCATCCAGGGGTCGACCTACGAGCAGTACTTC; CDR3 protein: CASSIQGSTYEQYF
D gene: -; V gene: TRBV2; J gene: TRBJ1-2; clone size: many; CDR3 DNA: TGTGCCAGCAGACCGGGACCTCAATCTGGCTACACCTTC; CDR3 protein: CASRPGPQSGYTF
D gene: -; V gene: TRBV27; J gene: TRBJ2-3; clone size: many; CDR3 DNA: TGTGCCAGCGGCTTGCGGGGAATCCACCCAGATACGCAGTATTTT; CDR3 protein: CASGLRGIHPDTQYF
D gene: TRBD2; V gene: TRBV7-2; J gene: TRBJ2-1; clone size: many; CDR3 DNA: TGTGCCAGCAAGACGGTAGCGGGGATTAATGAGCAGTTCTTC; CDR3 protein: CASKTVAGINEQFF
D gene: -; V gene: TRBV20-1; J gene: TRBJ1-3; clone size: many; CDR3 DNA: TGCAGTGCGTCGGGGGGGAGCTCTGGAAACACCATATATTTT; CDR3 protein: CSASGGSSGNTIYF
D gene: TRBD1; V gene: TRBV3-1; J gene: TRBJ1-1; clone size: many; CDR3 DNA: TGTGCCAGCAGCCAGCCCTCCTACAGGGGCAACGCTGAAGCTTTCTTT; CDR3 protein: CASSQPSYRGNAEAFF
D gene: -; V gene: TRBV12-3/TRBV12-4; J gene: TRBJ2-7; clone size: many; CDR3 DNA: TGTGCCAGCAGTTTAAGTCAGGACCCCTACGAGCAGTACTTC; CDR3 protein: CASSLSQDPYEQYF
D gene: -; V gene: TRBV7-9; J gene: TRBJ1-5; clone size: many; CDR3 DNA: TGTGCCAGCAGCCCCGGACAGAAGGTGGGCCCGCAGCATTTT; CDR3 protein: CASSPGQKVGPQHF
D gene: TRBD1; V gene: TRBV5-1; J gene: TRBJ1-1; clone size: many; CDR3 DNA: TGCGCCAGCAGCTCGGGATCAGGGGGGGCCACTGAAGCTTTCTTT; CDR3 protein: CASSSGSGGATEAFF
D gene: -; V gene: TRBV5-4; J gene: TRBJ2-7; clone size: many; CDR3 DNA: TGTGCCAGCAGACAAGGGGTTGGTCACGAGCAGTACTTC; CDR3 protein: CASRQGVGHEQYF
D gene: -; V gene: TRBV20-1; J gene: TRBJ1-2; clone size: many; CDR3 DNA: TGCAGTGCCCTCGATGAGGCAGAGCGGGGCACCTTC; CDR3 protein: CSALDEAERGTF
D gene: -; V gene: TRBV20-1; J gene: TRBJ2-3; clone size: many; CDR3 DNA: TGCAGTGCTAGCGCCTTTGAGGGGCGGGACACAGATACGCAGTATTTT; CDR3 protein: CSASAFEGRDTDTQYF
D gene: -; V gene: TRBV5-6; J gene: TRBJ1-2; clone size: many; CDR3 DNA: TGTGCCAGCAGCTGGGGGACGACAGACAGCGGTGCATTCTATGGCTACACCTTC; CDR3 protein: CASSWGTTDSGAFYGYTF
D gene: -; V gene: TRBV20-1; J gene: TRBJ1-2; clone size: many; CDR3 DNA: TGCAGTGCTACAGGCCCCTATGGCTACACCTTC; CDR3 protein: CSATGPYGYTF
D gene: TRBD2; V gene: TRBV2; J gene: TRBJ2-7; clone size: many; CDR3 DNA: TGTGCCAGCAGGCAGACACTAGCGCGCTCCTACGAGCAGTACTTC; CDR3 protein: CASRQTLARSYEQYF
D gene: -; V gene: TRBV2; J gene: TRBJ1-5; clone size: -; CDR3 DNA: TGTGCCAGCCGTCCGGGGCAGAGCAATCAGCCCCAGCATTTT; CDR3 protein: CASRPGQSNQPQHF
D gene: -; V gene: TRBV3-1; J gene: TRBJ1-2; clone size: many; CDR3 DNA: TGTGCCAGCAGCCCCGCGGTAAACTATGGCTACACCTTC; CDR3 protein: CASSPAVNYGYTF
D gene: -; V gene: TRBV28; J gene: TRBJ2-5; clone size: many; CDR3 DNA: TGTGCCAGCAGCCTGATAGGGCGGGAGACCCAGTACTTC; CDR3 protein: CASSLIGRETQYF
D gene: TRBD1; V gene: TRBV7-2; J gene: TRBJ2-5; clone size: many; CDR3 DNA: TGTGCCAGCAGCTTAGACAGGGGGAGAGAGACCCAGTACTTC; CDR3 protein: CASSLDRGRETQYF
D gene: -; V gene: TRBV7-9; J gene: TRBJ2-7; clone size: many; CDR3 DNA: TGTGCCAGCAGCTTAGATCTGGCTACCTACGAGCAGTACTTC; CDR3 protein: CASSLDLATYEQYF
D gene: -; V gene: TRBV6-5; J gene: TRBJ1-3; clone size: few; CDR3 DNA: TGTGCCAGCAGCCGCGGACTACCCCTCTCTGGAAACACCATATATTTT; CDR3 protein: CASSRGLPLSGNTIYF
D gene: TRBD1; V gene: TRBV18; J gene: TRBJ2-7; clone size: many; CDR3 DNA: TGTGCCAGCTCGACCGGGACAGGGACCTACGAGCAGTACTTC; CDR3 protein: CASSTGTGTYEQYF
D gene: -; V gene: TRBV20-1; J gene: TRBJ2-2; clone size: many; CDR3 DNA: TGCAGTGCTCCTGGCCCGAAGGCCGGGGATTCTATGTTGACCGGGGAGCTGTTTTTT; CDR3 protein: CSAPGPKAGDSMLTGELFF
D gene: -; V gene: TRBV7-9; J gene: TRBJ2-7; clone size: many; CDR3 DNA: TGTGCCAGCACCGTATGGGGGGGACAGAGTTCCTACGAGCAGTACTTC; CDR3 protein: CASTVWGGQSSYEQYF
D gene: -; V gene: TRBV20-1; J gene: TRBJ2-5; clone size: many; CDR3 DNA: TGCAGTGCTAGAGTCAGTCGATCCCCGCTTGGAGAGACCCAGTACTTC; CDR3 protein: CSARVSRSPLGETQYF
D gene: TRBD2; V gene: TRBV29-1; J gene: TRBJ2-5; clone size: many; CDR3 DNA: TGCAGCGTTGATCACGTCGATAGCGGGGGCCCACAAGAGACCCAGTACTTC; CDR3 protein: CSVDHVDSGGPQETQYF
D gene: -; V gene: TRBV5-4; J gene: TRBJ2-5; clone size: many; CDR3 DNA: TGTGCCAGCAGCTGGCGGGTAGGGGGAGAGACCCAGTACTTC; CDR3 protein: CASSWRVGGETQYF
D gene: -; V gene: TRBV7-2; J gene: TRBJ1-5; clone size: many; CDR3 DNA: TGTGCCAGCAGCTCTCCCGTGGGCAATCAGCCCCAGCATTTT; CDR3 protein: CASSSPVGNQPQHF
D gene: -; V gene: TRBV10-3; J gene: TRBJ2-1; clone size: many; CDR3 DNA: TGTGCCATCCGGGTTGGTAGCGGCCGCTCCTACAATGAGCAGTTCTTC; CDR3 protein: CAIRVGSGRSYNEQFF
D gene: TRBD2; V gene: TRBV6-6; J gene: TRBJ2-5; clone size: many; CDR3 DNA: TGTGCCAGCAGCCGGGGGGTCGGGGAGACCCAGTACTTC; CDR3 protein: CASSRGVGETQYF
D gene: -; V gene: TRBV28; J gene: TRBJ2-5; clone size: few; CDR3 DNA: TGTGACAGCAGAACGGAAGAAGAGACCCAGTACTTC; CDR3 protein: CDSRTEEETQYF
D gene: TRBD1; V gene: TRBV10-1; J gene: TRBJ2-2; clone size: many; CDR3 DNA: TGCGCCAGCAGTGCCGGGACAGCCACCGGGGAGCTGTTTTTT; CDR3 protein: CASSAGTATGELFF
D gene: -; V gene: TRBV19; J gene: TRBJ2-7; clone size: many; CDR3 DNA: TGTGCCAGTACCGAGACAGGCAAATACGGCTACGAGCAGTACTTC; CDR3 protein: CASTETGKYGYEQYF
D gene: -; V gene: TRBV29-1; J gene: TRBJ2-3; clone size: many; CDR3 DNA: TGCAGCCTTCTGGAGGTCACAGATACGCAGTATTTT; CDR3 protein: CSLLEVTDTQYF
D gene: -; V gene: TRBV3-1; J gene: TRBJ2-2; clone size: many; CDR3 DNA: TGTGCCAGCAGCCAAGCGCTAGCCGCCGGGGAGCTGTTTTTT; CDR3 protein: CASSQALAAGELFF
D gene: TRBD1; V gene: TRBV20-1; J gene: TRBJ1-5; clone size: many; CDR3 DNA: TGCAGTGCCGGGAGGACAGGGGGCAATCAGCCCCAGCATTTT; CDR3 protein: CSAGRTGGNQPQHF
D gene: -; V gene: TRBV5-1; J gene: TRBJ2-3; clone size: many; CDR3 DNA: TGCGCCAGCAGCTCTCACAAAACCATTCCCGGGACAAGGCGCACAGATACGCAGTATTTT; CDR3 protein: CASSSHKTIPGTRRTDTQYF
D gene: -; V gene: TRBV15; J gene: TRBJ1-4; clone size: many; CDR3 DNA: TGTGCCACCAGCAGAGATGCGGGGGGCTGGGGTGAAAAACTGTTTTTT; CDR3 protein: CATSRDAGGWGEKLFF
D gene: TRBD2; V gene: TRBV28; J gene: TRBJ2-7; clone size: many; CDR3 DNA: TGTGCCAGCACACCCGGACTAGCCCTAAGCTACGAGCAGTACTTC; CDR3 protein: CASTPGLALSYEQYF
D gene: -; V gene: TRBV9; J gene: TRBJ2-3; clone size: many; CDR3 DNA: TGTGCCAGCAGCGTAGGTTCACTCAGCACAGATACGCAGTATTTT; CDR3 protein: CASSVGSLSTDTQYF
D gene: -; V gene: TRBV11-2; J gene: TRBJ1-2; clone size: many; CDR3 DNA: TGTGCCAGCAGCCCAGGAATTGGGACATATGGCTACACCTTC; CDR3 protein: CASSPGIGTYGYTF
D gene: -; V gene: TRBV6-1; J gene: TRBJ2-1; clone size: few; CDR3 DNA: TGTGCCAGCCATAGGATACCAGACTTGGCGTCCGATGAGCAGTTCTTC; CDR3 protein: CASHRIPDLASDEQFF
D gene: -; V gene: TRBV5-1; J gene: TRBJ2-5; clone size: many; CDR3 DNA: TGCGCCAGCAGCTTGGCAGCGAGCGGCTATATACAAGAGACCCAGTACTTC; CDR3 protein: CASSLAASGYIQETQYF
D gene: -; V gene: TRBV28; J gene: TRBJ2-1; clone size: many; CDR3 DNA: TGTGCCAGCAGTGGAGGGAGGCAGTTCTTC; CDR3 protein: CASSGGRQFF
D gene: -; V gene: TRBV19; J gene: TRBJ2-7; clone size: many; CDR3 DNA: TGTGCCAGTACCCCCCGGGGCAGCAGCTACGAGCAGTACTTC; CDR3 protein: CASTPRGSSYEQYF